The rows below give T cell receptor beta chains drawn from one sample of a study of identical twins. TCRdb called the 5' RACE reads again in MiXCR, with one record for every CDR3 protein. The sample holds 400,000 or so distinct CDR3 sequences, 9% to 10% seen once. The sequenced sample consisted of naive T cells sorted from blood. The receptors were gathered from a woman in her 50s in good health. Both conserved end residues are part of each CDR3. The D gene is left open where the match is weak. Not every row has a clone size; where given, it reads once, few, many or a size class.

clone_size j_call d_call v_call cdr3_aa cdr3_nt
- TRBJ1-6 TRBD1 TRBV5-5 CASSLAGQVTPLHF TGTGCCAGCTCCCTTGCCGGACAGGTGACACCCCTCCACTTT
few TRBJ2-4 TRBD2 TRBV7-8 CASSLVDYSGSPKNIQYF TGTGCCAGCAGCTTAGTGGATTATAGCGGGTCCCCCAAAAACATTCAGTACTTC
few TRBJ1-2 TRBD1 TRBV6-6 CASRDDRGPYGYTF TGTGCCAGCAGAGATGACAGGGGACCGTATGGCTACACCTTC
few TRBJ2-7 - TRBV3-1 CASSQGVDNEQYF TGTGCCAGCAGCCAAGGTGTGGACAACGAGCAGTACTTC
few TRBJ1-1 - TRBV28 CASRKTVNTEAFF TGTGCCAGCAGAAAGACGGTGAACACTGAAGCTTTCTTT
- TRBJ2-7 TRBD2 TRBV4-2 CASSHPFITSGSSYEQYF TGTGCCAGCAGCCACCCCTTTATTACTAGCGGGAGTTCCTACGAGCAGTACTTC
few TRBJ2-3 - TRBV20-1 CSASPVDRAFTPDTQYF TGCAGTGCTTCGCCCGTGGACAGAGCGTTTACTCCAGATACGCAGTATTTT
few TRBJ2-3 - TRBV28 CASSEQISGANTDTQYF TGTGCCAGCAGCGAGCAAATTAGCGGAGCCAACACAGATACGCAGTATTTT
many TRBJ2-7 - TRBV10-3 CAISGDSPSYEQYF TGTGCCATCAGCGGGGACTCCCCCTCCTACGAGCAGTACTTC
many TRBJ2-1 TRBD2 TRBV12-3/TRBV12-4 CASSLLAGFNEQFF TGTGCCAGCAGTTTACTAGCGGGATTCAATGAGCAGTTCTTC
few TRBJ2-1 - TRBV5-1 CASSPGTPDNEQFF TGCGCCAGCAGCCCCGGGACCCCGGACAATGAGCAGTTCTTC
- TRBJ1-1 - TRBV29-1 CSSRPRGAFF TGCAGCTCACGACCAAGGGGTGCTTTCTTT
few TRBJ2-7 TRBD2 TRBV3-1 CASSQDPGLAGIYEQYF TGTGCCAGCAGCCAAGACCCGGGACTAGCGGGGATCTACGAGCAGTACTTC
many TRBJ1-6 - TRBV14 CASSQELLLPLHF TGTGCCAGCAGCCAAGAGTTACTTCTTCCCCTCCACTTT
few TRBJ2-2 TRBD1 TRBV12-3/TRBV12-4 CASWDSMTGELFF TGTGCCAGTTGGGACAGCATGACCGGGGAGCTGTTTTTT
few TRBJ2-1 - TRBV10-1 CASSRPASSYNEQFF TGCGCCAGCAGCCGGCCAGCCAGCTCCTACAATGAGCAGTTCTTC
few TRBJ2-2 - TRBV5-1 CASSVRDGGTGELFF TGCGCCAGCAGCGTCCGGGACGGGGGCACCGGGGAGCTGTTTTTT
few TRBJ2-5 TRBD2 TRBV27 CASTIRTRQETQYF TGTGCCAGCACCATCCGGACTAGACAAGAGACCCAGTACTTC
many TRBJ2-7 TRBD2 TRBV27 CASSGEGTYEQYF TGTGCCAGCAGTGGGGAGGGGACCTACGAGCAGTACTTC
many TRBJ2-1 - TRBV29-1 CSVHGSSTHNEQFF TGCAGCGTTCATGGGTCGAGCACCCACAATGAGCAGTTCTTC
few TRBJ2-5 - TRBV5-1 CASSSRQRETQYF TGCGCCAGCAGCTCCAGGCAGAGGGAGACCCAGTACTTC
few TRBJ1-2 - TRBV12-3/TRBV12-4 CASSHRVYGYTF TGTGCCAGCAGCCACCGGGTCTATGGCTACACCTTC
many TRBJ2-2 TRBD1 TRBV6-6 CASRDRTKSGELFF TGTGCCAGCAGGGACAGGACAAAGTCCGGGGAGCTGTTTTTT
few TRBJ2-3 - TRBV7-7 CASSRGLGGDTQYF TGTGCTAGCAGCCGCGGACTCGGGGGAGATACGCAGTATTTT